A single sample is the source of the 15 T cell receptor beta chains below, sequenced in a study of blood T cell repertoires in COVID-19. TCRdb keeps only in-frame clones here, not all; method: immunoSEQ multiplex PCR. Among under 300,000 clones listed, around 84% were seen once. Sequences were obtained from PBMCs or T cells enriched from blood (not recorded which). The receptor source for this set is a man younger than 35 who had recovered from COVID-19.

As concerns this clone: This sample includes further DNA sequences coding for the same CDR3. V gene TRBV6-4 combines with J gene TRBJ1-1; D is uncertain. The CDR3 is 13 residues long. Trimming removed 2 bases at V and 4 bases at J, with 8 bases between. CDR1 and CDR2 from the germline V gene are MRHNA and SNTAGT. CDR3 sequence: CASSDQGGTEAFF. CDR3 sequence (DNA): TGTGCCAGCAGTGACCAAGGCGGCACTGAAGCTTTCTTT.

The chain links TRBV27 to TRBJ2-5; 7 positions match TRBD1. CDR3 length: 13 residues. The ends lost 5 bases at V and 2 bases at J; junction bases unmatched: 2. The germline CDR1 and CDR2 sequences are MNHEY and SMNVEV (reference sequence). CDR3 DNA sequence: TGTGCCAGCAGTCTCAGGGGGCAAGAGACCCAGTACTTC. Its protein is CASSLRGQETQYF.

V is TRBV4-2 and J is TRBJ2-3, with TRBD2 matching 7 bases. Looked up from germline, CDR1 is LGHNA and CDR2 is YNFKEQ. This CDR3 comprises 15 residues. With V trimmed by 2 bases and J by 2 bases, 4 bases remained unmatched. CDR3 region: CASSQLLANTDTQYF. The CDR3, as DNA: TGTGCCAGCAGCCAACTACTAGCGAACACAGATACGCAGTATTTT.

In this sample, this clone turned up once. CDR3 in amino acids: CASSMWGGTGYQETQYF. CDR3 coding DNA: TGTGCCAGCAGCATGTGGGGGGGGACTGGTTACCAAGAGACCCAGTACTTC. V usage is TRBV5-8 and J usage is TRBJ2-5; 7 bases line up with TRBD2. Trimming removed 4 bases from V and 0 bases from J; junction bases left unmatched: 12. CDR3 length: 17 residues. Germline CDR1 SGHTS, CDR2 YDEGEE.

This sequence joins TRBV7-2 and TRBJ2-7; 7 bases map to TRBD2. This CDR3 contains 14 residues. Per the germline V gene, CDR1 is SGHTA and CDR2 is FQGNSA. V trimming: 1 base; J trimming: 2 bases; junction bases outside the gene matches: 2. The CDR3: CASSLGLAAYEQYF. CDR3 coding DNA: TGTGCCAGCAGCTTAGGTCTAGCGGCCTACGAGCAGTACTTC.

The rearrangement joins TRBV27 to TRBJ2-2, with D perhaps matching TRBD2 (6 bases). Trimming cost V 5 bases and J 3 bases, with 10 bases left between them. The CDR3 is made up of 14 amino acids. Per the germline V gene, CDR1 is MNHEY and CDR2 is SMNVEV (reference sequence). The CDR3 sequence: CASSAGWDTGELFF. As DNA, the CDR3 is TGTGCCAGCAGTGCGGGGTGGGACACCGGGGAGCTGTTTTTT.

The chain combines TRBV27 with TRBJ1-5, with a tentative D call TRBD1 (5 bases). CDR3 length equals 12 residues. With 6 bases removed from V and 5 bases from J, the gap between germline ends came to 8 bases. From germline, CDR1 is MNHEY and CDR2 SMNVEV (reference sequence). In nucleotides, the CDR3 is TGTGCCAGCAGCCGGGGGGATCAGCCCCAGCATTTT. It specifies CASSRGDQPQHF.

This chain links TRBV5-1 with TRBJ2-5, with TRBD1 as a possible D gene (6 bases). CDR1 and CDR2 (germline): SGHRS, YFSETQ. The CDR3 spans 14 residues. The V end was cut by 0 bases, the J end by 5 bases, with 11 bases between. This CDR3 is CASSLVQGSETQYF. In nucleotides, the CDR3 is TGCGCCAGCAGCTTGGTACAGGGATCCGAGACCCAGTACTTC.

The V call is TRBV11-3, the J call TRBJ2-3; tentative D call: TRBD1 (5 bases). CDR3 size: 12 residues. CDR1 and CDR2 (germline): SGHNT, YENEEA. The V and J ends lost 8 bases and 5 bases respectively, with 11 bases between them. DNA of the CDR3: TGTGCCAGCGCAGGGCGAGTAGATACGCAGTATTTT. Amino acids: CASAGRVDTQYF.

In its sample, this clone was seen once. The V call is TRBV23-1, the J call TRBJ2-4, with D perhaps matching TRBD2 (6 bases). TRBV23-1 is reported as an ORF; its role is uncertain. CDR3 size: 15 residues. The V gene lost 7 bases and the J gene lost 0 bases, with 13 bases spanning the gap. CDR3 residues: CASTGEELAKNIQYF. The CDR3 DNA reads TGCGCCAGCACCGGGGAGGAACTAGCCAAAAACATTCAGTACTTC.

With respect to this clone: This sample includes further DNA sequences coding for the same CDR3. The chain carries TRBV5-4 and TRBJ2-5; 11 nucleotides align to TRBD2. This CDR3 is 15 amino acids long. Germline trimming cut 3 bases from V and 2 bases from J; bases unmatched to any gene: 3. Germline loops: CDR1 SGHNT, CDR2 YYREEE (reference sequence). CDR3 sequence (DNA): TGTGCCAGCAGCTCAAGACTAGCGGGACAAGAGACCCAGTACTTC. Translating gives CASSSRLAGQETQYF.

The V call is TRBV6-5, the J call TRBJ2-7; D is perhaps TRBD1 (6 bases). The V gene's germline CDR1 is MNHEY and CDR2 SVGAGI. V was cut by 8 bases and J by 6 bases, with 14 bases left in between. This CDR3 has 12 amino acids. The CDR3 DNA follows: TGTGCCAGCGGGGGCCGGGCCCTCGAGCAGTACTTC. Translating it yields CASGGRALEQYF.

The chain links TRBV3-1 (or the pseudogene TRBV3-2) to TRBJ2-1; 7 bases map to TRBD2. The V and J ends lost 3 bases and 4 bases, in that order; junction bases with no gene match: 3. Per germline, CDR1 LGHDT and CDR2 YNNKEL (reference sequence). The CDR3 runs 14 residues. The CDR3, as DNA: TGTGCCAGCAGCCAGAGGGAGGGTTACAATGAGCAGTTCTTC. Translation gives CASSQREGYNEQFF.

The chain joins TRBV19 to TRBJ1-2; TRBD1 aligns across 11 bases. Germline V lookup: CDR1 LNHDA, CDR2 SQIVND (reference sequence). The CDR3 spans 15 residues. After removal of 6 bases from V and 2 bases from J, the junction contained 5 bases not matched to a gene. The CDR3 loop reads CASRPGQGVNYGYTF. The CDR3 DNA is TGTGCCAGTAGGCCGGGACAGGGGGTAAACTATGGCTACACCTTC.

This chain links TRBV5-1 with TRBJ1-1; unclear D gene. The germline gives CDR1 SGHRS, CDR2 YFSETQ. The V end was cut by 1 base, the J end by 1 base, with 8 bases between. The CDR3 covers 14 residues. CDR3 amino acids: CASSLHGENTEAFF. DNA of the CDR3: TGCGCCAGCAGCTTGCACGGGGAGAACACTGAAGCTTTCTTT. Full variable domain (missing parts from reference TRBV5-1 and TRBJ1-1): KAGVTQTPRYLIKTRGQQVTLSCSPISGHRSVSWYQQTPGQGLQFLFEYFSETQRNKGNFPGRFSGRQFSNSRSEMNVSTLELGDSALYLCASSLHGENTEAFFGQGTRLTVV.